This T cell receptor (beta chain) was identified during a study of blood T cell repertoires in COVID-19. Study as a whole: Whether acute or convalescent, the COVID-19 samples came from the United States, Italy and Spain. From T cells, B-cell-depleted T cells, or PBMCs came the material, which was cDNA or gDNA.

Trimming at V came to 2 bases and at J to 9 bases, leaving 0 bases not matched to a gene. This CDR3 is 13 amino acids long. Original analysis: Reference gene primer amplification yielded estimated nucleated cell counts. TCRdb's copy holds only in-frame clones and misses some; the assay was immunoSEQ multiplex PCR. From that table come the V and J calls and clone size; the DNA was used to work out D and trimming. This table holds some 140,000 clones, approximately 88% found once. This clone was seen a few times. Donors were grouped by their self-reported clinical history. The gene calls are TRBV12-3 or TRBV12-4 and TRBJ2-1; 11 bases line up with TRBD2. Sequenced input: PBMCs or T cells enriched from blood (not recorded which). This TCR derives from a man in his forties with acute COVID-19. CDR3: CASSLLAGGEQFF. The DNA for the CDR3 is TGTGCCAGCAGTTTACTAGCGGGAGGTGAGCAGTTCTTC.